Listed here are 30 T cell receptor beta chains from one sample, sequenced in a study of T-cell reconstitution after alpha-beta-depleted transplantation in children. Using unique molecular identifiers, the investigators prepared the TCRbeta library. TCRdb analysed the PCR reads with MiXCR anew, one entry per CDR3 protein. The sample lists approximately 130,000 distinct CDR3 sequences, 8% to 10% occurring once. The source material was PBMCs, mostly from graft donor cells, sampled 180 days after TCRalphabeta/CD19-depleted stem cell transplant. These receptors were collected from a girl less than two years old who had a stem cell transplant for combined immunodeficiency, so the T cells may come from the graft donor.

This clonotype was observed a handful of times. V gene TRBV24-1 combines with J gene TRBJ2-7; D unclear. This CDR3 is 13 amino acids long. Deletions cut 0 bases from V and 5 bases from J, with 7 bases between. Germline-derived CDR1 and CDR2 are KGHDR and SFDVKD. This chain's CDR3 is CATSDLGFHEQYF. CDR3 nucleotides: TGTGCCACCAGTGATTTGGGATTCCACGAGCAGTACTTC.

This clonotype was picked up a small number of times. The CDR3: CSAGGFSYNEQFF. For the CDR3, the DNA is TGCAGTGCCGGAGGATTCTCCTACAATGAGCAGTTCTTC. The V gene is TRBV20-1, the J gene TRBJ2-1, with D tentatively TRBD2 (5 bases). The V gene lost 6 bases and the J gene lost 0 bases, with 9 bases spanning the gap. CDR3 size: 13 residues. Germline V gene sequence: CDR1 DFQATT, CDR2 SNEGSKA (reference sequence).

The table lists this clonotype with a few counts. The CDR3 DNA is TGTGCCAGCAGCTTTGGGACAGGAAGCTCCTACGAGCAGTACTTC. This gives the protein CASSFGTGSSYEQYF. The V and J genes are TRBV7-2 and TRBJ2-7; 8 bases are a match to TRBD1. Trimming cost V 3 bases and J 0 bases; bases outside gene matches: 4. Germline V CDR1 and CDR2: SGHTA, FQGNSA. There are 15 residues in the CDR3.

This clonotype showed up just a few times. CDR3 amino acids: CASSRTGLAGTGELFF. CDR3 sequence (DNA): TGTGCCAGCAGCCGTACCGGACTAGCGGGTACCGGGGAGCTGTTTTTT. The rearrangement joins TRBV7-2 to TRBJ2-2; 11 positions match TRBD2. This CDR3 has 16 amino acids. Losses at the gene ends were 5 bases for V and 5 bases for J; bases not matched to a gene: 7. Germline assignment: CDR1 SGHTA and CDR2 FQGNSA.

This clonotype was seen a handful of times. The rearrangement uses TRBV7-2 and TRBJ2-3, with TRBD1 matching 7 bases. Germline assignment: CDR1 SGHTA and CDR2 FQGNSA. V shed 1 base and J 2 bases; nucleotides not matched to a gene: 9. The CDR3 extends over 17 amino acids. CDR3 DNA: TGTGCCAGCAGCTTAGGCGACAGGGTGGGAGCCACAGATACGCAGTATTTT. Translation: CASSLGDRVGATDTQYF.

This clonotype was recorded a few times. The gene calls are TRBV5-8 and TRBJ2-1; 9 positions agree with TRBD1. V was pared by 3 bases and J by 9 bases, with 4 bases of the junction left unmatched. The CDR3 loop spans 13 amino acids. Germline values: CDR1 SGHTS, CDR2 YDEGEE. CDR3 sequence reads: CASSWGQGSEQFF. In DNA, the CDR3 is TGTGCCAGCAGCTGGGGACAGGGCAGTGAGCAGTTCTTC.

This clonotype was counted only a few times. The V gene is TRBV5-1, the J gene TRBJ2-3, with D perhaps matching TRBD2 (5 bases). V lost 3 bases to trimming and J lost 2 bases, with 19 bases between them. This CDR3 has 17 residues. Germline V lookup: CDR1 SGHRS, CDR2 YFSETQ. The CDR3 protein is CASSSGSFSPITDTQYF. DNA of the CDR3: TGCGCCAGCAGCTCTGGGAGTTTTTCTCCTATCACAGATACGCAGTATTTT.

In its sample, this clonotype was seen many times. This chain connects TRBV7-8 to TRBJ2-2; 12 bases match TRBD2. CDR3 size: 16 residues. With 1 base clipped from V and 7 bases from J, the junction kept 4 bases outside the gene matches. From germline, CDR1 is SGHVS and CDR2 FQNEAQ. CDR3 coding DNA: TGTGCCAGCAGCTTAGACGGACTAGCGGGGATCGGGGAGCTGTTTTTT. The encoded protein is CASSLDGLAGIGELFF.

The CDR3 DNA reads as TGTGCCAGCAGCCGCGGGACAGGGTACAATGAGCAGTTCTTC. It is translated as CASSRGTGYNEQFF. The gene calls are TRBV3-1 and TRBJ2-1; 9 bases map to TRBD1. The ends lost 4 bases at V and 4 bases at J; junction bases unmatched: 2. The CDR3 contains 14 residues. Germline V lookup: CDR1 LGHDT, CDR2 YNNKEL (reference sequence).

This clonotype was seen many times. V gene TRBV20-1 combines with J gene TRBJ1-6; D call uncertain. The germline CDR1 and CDR2 sequences are DFQATT and SNEGSKA (reference sequence). The CDR3 contains 15 residues. V lost 4 bases, J lost 7 bases, and 17 bases lay in between. The CDR3 protein is CSATTSSGGNSPLHF. Here the CDR3 DNA reads TGCAGTGCTACCACCTCAAGTGGTGGGAATTCACCCCTCCACTTT.

The chain carries TRBV24-1 and TRBJ2-5; D may be TRBD1 (6 bases). The V end lost 4 bases, the J end lost 5 bases, and 25 bases lay between the germline ends. This CDR3 spans 18 amino acids. The germline V gene encodes CDR1 KGHDR and CDR2 SFDVKD. The CDR3 is CATSETRQGKHTRETQYF. The DNA of the CDR3 is TGTGCCACCAGTGAAACCCGTCAGGGGAAACACACCCGGGAGACCCAGTACTTC.

This clonotype was recorded many times. This sequence joins TRBV29-1 and TRBJ2-7; D not resolved. Trimming stripped 5 bases from V and 2 bases from J, with 7 bases between. Per the germline V gene, CDR1 is SQVTM and CDR2 is ANQGSEA. This CDR3 comprises 11 residues. CDR3 coding DNA: TGCAGCGTTCGGGCGGCCTACGAGCAGTACTTC. It specifies CSVRAAYEQYF.

This clonotype was observed a few times. V and J are TRBV12-3 or TRBV12-4 and TRBJ2-5, with 7 nucleotides matching TRBD1. The CDR3 totals 16 residues. V dropped 1 base and J dropped 2; count of bases not matched to a gene: 7. CDR3 sequence (DNA): TGTGCCAGCAGTTTAGAGGGGGCCCCTACGCAAGAGACCCAGTACTTC. This encodes CASSLEGAPTQETQYF.

The gene calls are TRBV7-7 and TRBJ2-2; possible D gene TRBD1, 5 bases. The CDR3 has 16 amino acids. CDR1 SSHAT and CDR2 FNYEAQ come from the germline V gene (reference sequence). V was trimmed by 5 bases and J by 1 base, leaving 14 bases between them. In DNA form, the CDR3 reads TGTGCCAGCAGCCCCCGGACAACGCTGAACACCGGGGAGCTGTTTTTT. Translating gives CASSPRTTLNTGELFF.

By share, this clonotype ranks as medium-sized. The chain employs TRBV9 and TRBJ2-7; D gene ambiguous. CDR1 SGDLS and CDR2 YYNGEE come from the germline V gene. This CDR3 comprises 13 residues. V was cut by 1 base and J by 6 bases, with 11 bases left in between. The CDR3 bases are TGTGCCAGCAGCGTACTCATAACCTTCGAGCAGTACTTC. It codes for CASSVLITFEQYF. The full variable domain, completed using reference TRBV9 and TRBJ2-7, is DSGVTQTPKHLITATGQRVTLRCSPRSGDLSVYWYQQSLDQGLQFLIQYYNGEERAKGNILERFSAQQFPDLHSELNLSSLELGDSALYFCASSVLITFEQYFGPGTRLTVT.

This chain connects TRBV15 to TRBJ2-1, with 7 bases aligning to TRBD2. Germline-derived CDR1 and CDR2 are LNHNV and YYDKDF (reference sequence). The V and J ends lost 0 bases and 13 bases, in that order; junction bases with no gene match: 12. The CDR3 covers 15 residues. The CDR3 nucleotides read TGTGCCACCAGCAGAGATAGGGGATTCGCGGGGGAACAGTTCTTC. Its translation: CATSRDRGFAGEQFF.

This clonotype was observed a few times. The chain carries TRBV12-3 or TRBV12-4 and TRBJ2-4; possibly TRBD1 for D (5 bases). V was pared by 4 bases and J by 1 base, with 8 bases between. This CDR3 spans 14 amino acids. The DNA for the CDR3 is TGTGCCAGCAGTTCAGGGTTGGCCAAAAACATTCAGTACTTC. Its translation: CASSSGLAKNIQYF.

The chain couples TRBV14 to TRBJ2-7; D possibly corresponds to TRBD1 (6 bases). CDR3 length: 16 residues. Germline CDR1 reads SGHDN; CDR2 reads FVKESK. The V gene lost 1 base and the J gene lost 3 bases, with 16 bases spanning the gap. CDR3 coding DNA: TGTGCCAGCAGCCAAGGGGGTTGGAACAGGGACTACGAGCAGTACTTC. This codes for CASSQGGWNRDYEQYF. Filled out from reference TRBV14 and TRBJ2-7, the complete variable domain reads EAGVTQFPSHSVIEKGQTVTLRCDPISGHDNLYWYRRVMGKEIKFLLHFVKESKQDESGMPNNRFLAERTGGTYSTLKVQPAELEDSGVYFCASSQGGWNRDYEQYFGPGTRLTVT.

This clonotype was seen more than once but under ten times. CDR3 sequence: CASSPLAGVFHEQYF. The DNA for the CDR3 is TGTGCCAGCAGTCCACTAGCGGGAGTCTTCCACGAGCAGTACTTC. The chain links TRBV12-3 or TRBV12-4 to TRBJ2-7; TRBD2 agrees at 11 bases. The CDR3 is made up of 15 amino acids. The junction had 8 bases not matched to a gene; V was cut back by 5 bases and J by 5 bases.

J is TRBJ1-3 and V is TRBV5-1; no reliable D call. V shed 0 bases and J shed 4 bases, with 8 bases lying between them. The CDR3 is made up of 14 amino acids. Germline V lookup: CDR1 SGHRS, CDR2 YFSETQ. The CDR3 spells CASSLAVSGNTIYF. As DNA, the CDR3 is TGCGCCAGCAGCTTGGCCGTCAGCGGAAACACCATATATTTT.

This clonotype was seen a handful of times. Written as DNA, the CDR3 is TGTGCCAGCAGGAACCGGGGGATCAATCAGCCCCAGCATTTT. This sequence encodes CASRNRGINQPQHF. The gene calls are TRBV12-3 or TRBV12-4 and TRBJ1-5; TRBD1 might be the D (5 bases). This CDR3 comprises 14 residues. The ends were cut back, 6 bases at V and 3 bases at J, with 12 bases in the middle.

Only a few counts were recorded for this clonotype. The gene calls are TRBV6-5 and TRBJ2-1, with unresolved D. The CDR3 extends over 13 amino acids. The V and J ends lost 0 bases and 8 bases respectively, with 8 bases between them. In germline, CDR1 is MNHEY, CDR2 SVGAGI. The CDR3 DNA sequence: TGTGCCAGCAGTTACTCAAAGGGCTATGAGCAGTTCTTC. Translating gives CASSYSKGYEQFF.

This clonotype has ten or more counts. The gene calls are TRBV5-1 and TRBJ2-1; 8 bases align to TRBD1. The V segment lost 3 bases and the J segment 1 base; nucleotides outside the gene matches: 9. The germline CDR1 and CDR2 sequences are SGHRS and YFSETQ. CDR3 size: 17 residues. The CDR3 sequence is CASSSRRTGWSYNEQFF. DNA for the CDR3: TGCGCCAGCAGCTCGCGTCGGACAGGGTGGTCCTACAATGAGCAGTTCTTC.

This clonotype showed up just a few times. The chain employs TRBV27 and TRBJ2-5, with D unclear. The CDR3 has 14 residues. CDR1 is MNHEY, CDR2 SMNVEV, per germline (reference sequence). Trimming removed 5 bases at V and 4 bases at J, with 14 bases between. The CDR3 is CASSPRGRRETQYF. The CDR3 bases are TGTGCCAGCAGTCCCCGAGGACGCAGAGAGACCCAGTACTTC.

The chain is built from TRBV19 and TRBJ2-7, with D possibly matching TRBD2 (5 bases). The CDR3 runs 15 residues. Trimming removed 2 bases at V and 3 bases at J, with 14 bases between. The germline V gene has CDR1 LNHDA and CDR2 SQIVND (reference sequence). The CDR3 here is CASSINSRGSYEQYF. DNA for the CDR3: TGTGCCAGTAGTATAAACAGCCGAGGGAGCTACGAGCAGTACTTC.

The CDR3 DNA follows: TGTGCCAGCAGTCAGGACCGGGCCGGCAGAGATACGCAGTATTTT. Its translation: CASSQDRAGRDTQYF. This chain uses TRBV7-8 with TRBJ2-3; no definite D call. Per the germline V gene, CDR1 is SGHVS and CDR2 is FQNEAQ. V lost 6 bases and J 5 bases, leaving 18 bases between the germline ends. This CDR3 is built from 15 residues.

This clonotype showed up many times. V is TRBV29-1 and J is TRBJ2-3; 8 nucleotides match TRBD1. Germline V lookup: CDR1 SQVTM, CDR2 ANQGSEA. There are 15 residues in the CDR3. V lost 4 bases, J lost 7 bases, and 13 bases stayed unmatched. The CDR3 spells CSVAPGGVRQNTQYF. In DNA form, the CDR3 reads TGCAGCGTTGCCCCAGGGGGCGTGAGGCAAAATACGCAGTATTTT.

This clonotype was counted ten times or more. The chain links TRBV29-1 to TRBJ2-5, with TRBD1 identical over 9 bases. The length of the CDR3 is 13 residues. V lost 3 bases and J lost 5; bases outside the gene matches: 4. Germline-derived CDR1 and CDR2 are SQVTM and ANQGSEA. Here the CDR3 reads CSVDRGQGETQYF. The CDR3 nucleotides are TGCAGCGTTGACCGGGGACAGGGTGAGACCCAGTACTTC.

This clonotype was found a few times. This sequence joins TRBV10-3 and TRBJ2-2; tentatively, D is TRBD2 (6 bases). The CDR3 runs 15 residues. In germline, CDR1 is ENHRY, CDR2 SYGVKD. The V and J ends lost 4 bases and 3 bases respectively, with 12 bases between them. CDR3 sequence: CAISAAGRDTGELFF. The CDR3 DNA sequence: TGTGCCATCAGTGCGGCGGGGAGAGACACCGGGGAGCTGTTTTTT.

The chain links TRBV29-1 to TRBJ2-7, with D perhaps being TRBD1 or TRBD2 (5 bases each). CDR1 SQVTM and CDR2 ANQGSEA come from the germline V gene. Trimming removed 5 bases at V and 2 bases at J, with 13 bases between. The CDR3 totals 13 residues. The chain's CDR3 is CSVRGGRPYEQYF. The CDR3, as DNA: TGCAGCGTTCGGGGCGGGCGACCCTACGAGCAGTACTTC.